This entry is about one TCR beta chain. This specimen belongs to a study of blood T cell repertoires in COVID-19. Across the whole study: Researchers got acute and convalescent COVID-19 samples from the United States, Italy and Spain. T cells, B-cell-depleted T cells, or PBMCs supplied cDNA or gDNA.

The CDR3 loop spans 15 amino acids. Germline V CDR1 and CDR2: MNHEY, SMNVEV (reference sequence). V gave up 6 bases and J gave up 4 bases; unmatched junction bases: 8. As originally analysed: The assay estimated nucleated cells by amplifying reference gene primers. Sequenced by immunoSEQ multiplex PCR; TCRdb stores in-frame clones only, minus some. V, J and clone size are those of that table, while D and trimming were read from the DNA. The repertoire consists of tens of thousands of clones, with roughly 87% occurring once and the leading ten covering approximately 5.9%. The clonotype was recovered from a man aged 55 to 70 with acute or convalescent COVID-19. The sequencing input was peripheral blood. The chain couples TRBV27 to TRBJ2-7, with 11 bases fitting TRBD1. CDR3 in DNA: TGTGCCAGCAGACGCTCCGGGACAGGGGGATACGAGCAGTACTTC. It codes for CASRRSGTGGYEQYF.